Below are 16 T cell receptor beta chains sequenced from a single sample in a study of T cell clonotyping in hematopoietic cell transplantation. TCRdb keeps only in-frame clones here, not all; method: immunoSEQ multiplex PCR. The sample includes several thousand clones, about nine tenths of them seen just once. This sample comprised peripheral blood mononuclear cells, obtained 100 days after allogeneic stem cell transplant. Every receptor here comes from a male patient in his thirties or forties who had an allogeneic stem cell transplant from an unrelated donor, so the T cells may come from the graft donor. Some clones in this sample may be carry-over from other donors' samples.

The rearrangement links TRBV14 to TRBJ2-1; 9 bases fit TRBD2. V dropped 1 base and J dropped 10; count of bases not matched to a gene: 8. CDR1 is SGHDN and CDR2 is FVKESK in the germline V gene. This CDR3 contains 15 residues. CDR3 protein: CASSQVAGVLREQFF. Here the CDR3 DNA reads TGTGCCAGCAGCCAAGTAGCGGGGGTCCTGAGGGAGCAGTTCTTC. The variable domain in full, completed from reference TRBV14 and TRBJ2-1, reads EAGVTQFPSHSVIEKGQTVTLRCDPISGHDNLYWYRRVMGKEIKFLLHFVKESKQDESGMPNNRFLAERTGGTYSTLKVQPAELEDSGVYFCASSQVAGVLREQFFGPGTRLTVL.

This clone was counted a few times. This sequence joins TRBV28 and TRBJ1-5; D unresolved. The germline V and J ends were trimmed by 6 bases and 4 bases, with 16 bases remaining between them. The germline gives CDR1 MDHEN, CDR2 SYDVKM. This CDR3 region has 15 residues. The CDR3 sequence is CASSLGGWGNQPQHF. CDR3 DNA sequence: TGTGCCAGCAGCCTCGGCGGGTGGGGAAATCAGCCCCAGCATTTT.

The V and J genes are TRBV5-1 and TRBJ2-3; maybe TRBD2 (6 bases). The CDR3 is 15 residues long. V dropped 0 bases and J dropped 0 bases, with 8 bases sitting between them. The germline V gene has CDR1 SGHRS and CDR2 YFSETQ. CDR3 DNA sequence: TGCGCCAGCAGCTTGGTCGGGACTAGCACAGATACGCAGTATTTT. The encoded protein is CASSLVGTSTDTQYF.

The chain carries TRBV25-1 and TRBJ2-7; a possible D gene is TRBD2 (6 bases). The CDR3 contains 13 residues. Between the trimmed V and J ends, which lost 8 bases and 6 bases, there was a span of 17 bases. Per germline, CDR1 MGHDK and CDR2 SYGVNS. Here the CDR3 DNA reads TGTGCCAGCTTTTTTGATGAGGGAGGCGAGCAGTACTTC. This translates into CASFFDEGGEQYF.

The chain employs TRBV5-1 and TRBJ2-3, with TRBD1 identical over 12 bases. The CDR3 has 16 residues. Losses at the gene ends were 4 bases for V and 2 bases for J; bases not matched to a gene: 5. CDR1 and CDR2 (germline): SGHRS, YFSETQ. The CDR3 DNA is TGCGCCAGCAGCCCTGGGGACAGGGGGCCCACAGATACGCAGTATTTT. It translates to CASSPGDRGPTDTQYF.

V gene TRBV5-4 combines with J gene TRBJ1-6, with no clear D. The CDR3 contains 14 residues. V lost 8 bases and J lost 1, with 10 bases in between. The germline CDR1 and CDR2 sequences are SGHNT and YYREEE (reference sequence). This chain's CDR3 is CASSGGSYNSPLHF. CDR3 DNA sequence: TGTGCCAGTTCGGGCGGGTCCTATAATTCACCCCTCCACTTT.

The chain carries TRBV4-2 and TRBJ2-5; the match to TRBD2 covers 9 bases. This CDR3 has 13 amino acids. Per the germline V gene, CDR1 is LGHNA and CDR2 is YNFKEQ. The J segment lost 3 bases and the V segment lost 8 bases, leaving 4 bases of the junction unmatched. The CDR3 DNA reads as TGTGCCAGCCGATCTAGCGGGGAAGAGACCCAGTACTTC. Its protein product is CASRSSGEETQYF.

The chain uses TRBV7-2 and TRBJ1-2; tentative D call: TRBD1 (5 bases). Germline V CDR1 and CDR2: SGHTA, FQGNSA. The germline V and J ends were trimmed by 2 bases and 6 bases, with 10 bases remaining between them. The CDR3 is 13 amino acids. As DNA, the CDR3 is TGTGCCAGCAGCTTAAGGGGCTGGGATGGCTACACCTTC. This gives the protein CASSLRGWDGYTF.

This clone has more than one count but fewer than ten. V is TRBV7-9 and J is TRBJ1-4, with 11 positions matching TRBD1. The germline CDR1 and CDR2 sequences are SEHNR and FQNEAQ (reference sequence). The CDR3 totals 15 residues. V shed 5 bases and J 4 bases; nucleotides not matched to a gene: 3. Written as DNA, the CDR3 is TGTGCCAGCAGCGGACAGGGGGCTGTTAATGAAAAACTGTTTTTT. It codes for CASSGQGAVNEKLFF.

The chain uses TRBV7-8 and TRBJ2-7; TRBD1 aligns across 8 bases. The CDR3 extends over 12 amino acids. Unmatched junction bases numbered 3, after V lost 2 bases and J lost 9 bases. CDR1 and CDR2 from the germline V gene are SGHVS and FQNEAQ. The CDR3 bases are TGTGCCAGCAGCTTACCACAGGGGGGGCAGTACTTC. Encoded protein: CASSLPQGGQYF. The whole variable domain, remainder taken from reference TRBV7-8 and TRBJ2-7, is GAGVSQSPRYKVAKRGQDVALRCDPISGHVSLFWYQQALGQGPEFLTYFQNEAQLDKSGLPSDRFFAERPEGSVSTLKIQRTQQEDSAVYLCASSLPQGGQYFGPGTRLTVT.

V is TRBV5-1 and J is TRBJ2-7; maybe TRBD2 (7 bases). V was trimmed by 3 bases and J by 2 bases, leaving 9 bases between them. Germline loops: CDR1 SGHRS, CDR2 YFSETQ. This CDR3 has 13 amino acids. The CDR3 loop reads CASSWEGAYEQYF. The CDR3 bases are TGCGCCAGCAGCTGGGAGGGGGCCTACGAGCAGTACTTC.

In its sample, this clone is medium-sized. This chain links TRBV9 with TRBJ2-2; 7 positions match TRBD2. Germline CDR1 and CDR2: SGDLS and YYNGEE. The CDR3 runs to 16 residues. With V trimmed by 3 bases and J by 4 bases, 9 bases remained unmatched. CDR3 nucleotide sequence: TGTGCCAGCAGCGGAGGGTCAGCGGGGTCCACCGGGGAGCTGTTTTTT. Translated: CASSGGSAGSTGELFF.

Here the CDR3 reads CASSRLVGGYNFSGNTIYF. DNA of the CDR3: TGTGCCAGCAGCCGGCTGGTGGGGGGCTACAACTTCTCTGGAAACACCATATATTTT. V and J are TRBV27 and TRBJ1-3; perhaps TRBD1 as D (6 bases). Germline V gene data show CDR1 as MNHEY and CDR2 as SMNVEV (reference sequence). With 6 bases removed from V and 0 bases from J, the gap between germline ends came to 24 bases. The length of the CDR3 is 19 residues.

The chain has TRBV9 and TRBJ2-7; D remains unclear. The V end lost 2 bases, the J end lost 6 bases, and 12 bases lay between the germline ends. Germline values: CDR1 SGDLS, CDR2 YYNGEE. The length of the CDR3 is 13 residues. The CDR3 region is CASSVGFISEQYF. The CDR3 DNA is TGTGCCAGCAGCGTCGGATTCATTTCCGAGCAGTACTTC.

This clone was seen a handful of times. This rearrangement joins TRBV7-8 to TRBJ2-1, with D possibly being TRBD2 (6 bases). The V and J ends lost 5 bases and 0 bases respectively, with 11 bases between them. This CDR3 comprises 15 residues. Germline CDR1 is SGHVS and CDR2 is FQNEAQ. This CDR3 is CASSPGGSSYNEQFF. The CDR3 DNA follows: TGTGCCAGCAGCCCCGGAGGGAGCTCCTACAATGAGCAGTTCTTC.

This chain joins TRBV18 and TRBJ1-1; D is ambiguous. The CDR3 totals 13 residues. From germline, CDR1 is KGHSH and CDR2 LQKENI. V lost 5 bases and J 3 bases, leaving 10 bases between the germline ends. This CDR3 reads CASSSTSDTEAFF. As DNA, the CDR3 is TGTGCCAGCTCATCGACTTCCGACACTGAAGCTTTCTTT.